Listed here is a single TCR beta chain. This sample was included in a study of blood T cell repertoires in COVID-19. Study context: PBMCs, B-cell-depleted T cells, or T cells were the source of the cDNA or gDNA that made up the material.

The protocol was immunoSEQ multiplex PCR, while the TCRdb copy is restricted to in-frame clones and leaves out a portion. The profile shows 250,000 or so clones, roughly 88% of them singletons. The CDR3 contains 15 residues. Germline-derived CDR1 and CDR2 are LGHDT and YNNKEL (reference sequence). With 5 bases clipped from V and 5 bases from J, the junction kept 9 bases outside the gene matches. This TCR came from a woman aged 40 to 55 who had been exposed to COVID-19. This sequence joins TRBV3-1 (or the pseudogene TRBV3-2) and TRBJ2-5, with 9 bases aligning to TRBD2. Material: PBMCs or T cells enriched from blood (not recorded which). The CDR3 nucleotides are TGTGCCAGCAGCTCTTTTAGCGGGAGCGGTGAGACCCAGTACTTC. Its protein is CASSSFSGSGETQYF.